These 10 T cell receptor beta chains originate from one sample sequenced in a study of CD8 T cells in Susac syndrome. RNA was extracted with the RNeasy kit, and a quantity of roughly 0.5 to 1 ug was reverse transcribed using random hexamers. MiXCR, applied by TCRdb to the immunoSEQ multiplex PCR reads, yields one record per CDR3 protein. This sample has around 170,000 distinct CDR3 sequences, with 90% to 95% found just once. Sequenced: CD4+ T cells from PBMCs. The receptors here all came from a human donor with Susac syndrome.

This rearrangement joins TRBV5-1 to TRBJ1-2, with 7 bases aligning to TRBD1. Germline lookup yields CDR1 SGHRS and CDR2 YFSETQ. Trimming removed 4 bases from V and 5 bases from J; junction bases left unmatched: 8. The CDR3 runs 14 residues. CDR3 in amino acids: CASSEPGQRYGYTF. DNA for the CDR3: TGCGCCAGCAGCGAGCCGGGACAGCGATATGGCTACACCTTC.

The V call is TRBV20-1, the J call TRBJ2-5; TRBD1 matches at 9 bases. In germline, CDR1 is DFQATT, CDR2 SNEGSKA (reference sequence). This CDR3 contains 13 residues. J was trimmed by 4 bases and V by 5 bases; bases with no gene match: 5. As DNA, the CDR3 is TGCAGTGCTCCTACAGGGGGCGGAGAGACCCAGTACTTC. Encoded protein: CSAPTGGGETQYF.

The rearrangement joins TRBV18 to TRBJ2-7; D is unresolved. Germline V lookup: CDR1 KGHSH, CDR2 LQKENI. The ends were cut back, 4 bases at V and 6 bases at J, with 7 bases in the middle. This CDR3 has 11 amino acids. This CDR3 reads CASSQGFEQYF. The DNA of the CDR3 is TGTGCCAGCTCACAGGGTTTCGAGCAGTACTTC.

The V gene is TRBV10-3, the J gene TRBJ2-5; D assignment may be TRBD1 or TRBD2 (5 bases each). The germline CDR1 and CDR2 sequences are ENHRY and SYGVKD. This CDR3 is 14 amino acids long. V dropped 3 bases and J dropped 5 bases, with 13 bases sitting between them. The CDR3 loop is CAISEGTEAETQYF. The CDR3 nucleotides read TGTGCCATCAGTGAAGGGACCGAAGCGGAGACCCAGTACTTC.

This chain connects TRBV20-1 to TRBJ1-2, with D possibly TRBD1 on 6 matching bases. Between the trimmed V and J ends, which lost 3 bases and 3 bases, there was a span of 8 bases. CDR1 and CDR2 from the germline V gene are DFQATT and SNEGSKA (reference sequence). The CDR3 runs to 12 residues. CDR3 DNA sequence: TGCAGTGCTAGCCGGACAGACTATGGCTACACCTTC. Protein product: CSASRTDYGYTF.

The chain's CDR3 is CASRSTGQLVSGANVLTF. CDR3 DNA: TGTGCCAGCAGAAGTACGGGACAGCTAGTCTCTGGGGCCAACGTCCTGACTTTC. The rearrangement joins TRBV12-3 or TRBV12-4 to TRBJ2-6, with 7 nucleotides matching TRBD1. J lost 0 bases, V lost 6 bases, and 11 bases had no gene match. The CDR3 runs 18 residues.

The chain recombines TRBV12-3 or TRBV12-4 with TRBJ1-6; TRBD1 matches 8 bases. The V and J ends lost 2 bases and 9 bases, in that order; junction bases with no gene match: 12. The length of the CDR3 is 17 residues. DNA for the CDR3: TGTGCCAGCAGTTTACGGGACAGGTCATCGGGAGGTTCACCCCTCCACTTT. Amino acid sequence: CASSLRDRSSGGSPLHF.

The chain has TRBV20-1 and TRBJ2-2; 9 bases align to TRBD2. This CDR3 has 14 amino acids. Germline-derived CDR1 and CDR2 are DFQATT and SNEGSKA (reference sequence). With 3 bases clipped from V and 5 bases from J, the junction kept 4 bases outside the gene matches. The CDR3 loop reads CSASRSGGTGELFF. The CDR3 nucleotides read TGCAGTGCTAGTCGAAGCGGGGGGACCGGGGAGCTGTTTTTT.

CDR3 region: CASSLGQGVNTEAFF. The CDR3 DNA sequence: TGTGCCAGCAGTCTGGGACAGGGAGTGAACACTGAAGCTTTCTTT. The rearrangement links TRBV6-4 to TRBJ1-1; 9 positions match TRBD1. The CDR3 length is 15 residues. From germline, CDR1 is MRHNA and CDR2 SNTAGT. The junction had 4 bases not matched to a gene; V was cut back by 5 bases and J by 0 bases.

The chain has TRBV6-5 and TRBJ2-1, with D hard to call. The CDR3 extends over 15 amino acids. With 5 bases removed from V and 3 bases from J, the gap between germline ends came to 14 bases. CDR1 is MNHEY, CDR2 SVGAGI, per germline. The DNA for the CDR3 is TGTGCCAGCAGTCTGGACGGTAATGTCTACAATGAGCAGTTCTTC. Amino acid sequence: CASSLDGNVYNEQFF.